This T cell receptor beta chain originates from a study of blood T cell repertoires in COVID-19 (dated by TCRdb to the early 2020s). At the level of the whole study: The collaborator samples originated in the United States, Italy and Spain and spanned the acute and convalescent phases of COVID-19. The prospective study material was composed of cDNA or gDNA derived from T cells, B-cell-depleted T cells, or PBMCs. The dataset comprised deeply sampled blood TCRbeta repertoires from subjects exposed to, actively infected with, or recovered from COVID-19. The repertoires were released in a freely available public database meant as a resource for research on the immune response to SARS-CoV-2. The samples were drawn from two sources: the first 160 participants of the ongoing ImmuneRACE study, and fewer than 1,500 subjects contributed by 6 global collaborators. Sample metadata almost always included a de-identified subject ID, COVID-19 status, age in years and sex. Where available, HLA class I and class II types were taken from metadata supplied by the sample provider and were not determined by assay-based typing. General study outcomes and caveats: The quantity of clinical and demographic metadata differed by source and by participant and was supplied without curation.

For this clone: Its antigen is unknown. Base quality data are lacking; no much larger clone is found one base away.

TCRbeta CDR3 regions were amplified from genomic DNA using the immunoSEQ Assay, a bias-controlled multiplex PCR. As for the original processing: The number of nucleated cells in each sample was estimated from the amplification of reference gene primers within the assay. To quantify the absolute abundance of each unique TCRbeta CDR3 rearrangement, sequence reads were collapsed and filtered. For each sample, productive Simpson clonality was calculated by taking the square root of Simpson's diversity index across productive rearrangements. TCRdb took this table from immuneACCESS and kept in-frame rearrangements with V and J called. Such tables lack part of the clones; where checked against another copy, unresolved V genes explain under half of the gap, and the rest is unexplained. V and J calls and clone size are those listed in that table; D and trimming were worked out from the DNA. For this sample there are roughly 150,000 clones; about 86% appear just once. The biggest ten clones account for approximately 10% of the sample.

CDR1 and CDR2 are read off the germline V gene as LGHNA and YSLEER. After removal of 4 bases from V and 1 base from J, the junction retains 3 bases not matched to a gene. The cysteine opens and the phenylalanine closes a CDR3 of 15 amino acids. Only CDR3 DNA remains: 45 bases, in frame from the first base. Collaborating institutions collected whole blood in K2EDTA tubes following their own protocols. For TCRbeta analysis, collaborators shipped samples as frozen whole blood, isolated PBMCs, or DNA extracted from either of those sample types. The TCR sequence derives from a man aged 65 to 85 with active or convalescent COVID-19. The V and J genes are TRBV4-3 and TRBJ2-4; 8 junctional bases match TRBD1. What was sequenced was peripheral blood. The CDR3 is CASSLTGDAKNIQYF. The DNA sequence follows: TGCGCCAGCAGCCTGACAGGGGATGCCAAAAACATTCAGTACTTC.